What follows are 27 T cell receptor beta chains derived from one specimen sequenced in a study of blood T cell repertoires in COVID-19. TCRdb keeps only in-frame clones here, not all; method: immunoSEQ multiplex PCR. The data show around 240,000 clones, approximately 83% seen once. The sample consisted of peripheral blood. These receptors came from a woman between 45 and 60 years old with acute or convalescent COVID-19.

In its sample, this clone was seen a few times. This chain uses TRBV14 with TRBJ2-2; D possibly corresponds to TRBD1 (6 bases). In germline, CDR1 is SGHDN, CDR2 FVKESK. This CDR3 contains 15 residues. V dropped 4 bases and J dropped 5 bases, with 14 bases sitting between them. CDR3 bases: TGTGCCAGCAGCCTACGGGACATCCGGACCGGGGAGCTGTTTTTT. It codes for CASSLRDIRTGELFF.

The chain is built from TRBV28 and TRBJ1-1; D call uncertain. The V gene's germline CDR1 is MDHEN and CDR2 SYDVKM. The CDR3 runs 14 residues. V lost 6 bases and J 4 bases, leaving 15 bases between the germline ends. DNA for the CDR3: TGTGCCAGCAGCCAAGTATTTGGCCGCACTGAAGCTTTCTTT. As protein: CASSQVFGRTEAFF.

The V and J genes are TRBV30 and TRBJ1-2; 8 bases match TRBD1. The germline V gene encodes CDR1 GTSNPN and CDR2 SVGIG (reference sequence). This CDR3 has 15 amino acids. The J segment lost 4 bases and the V segment lost 0 bases, leaving 7 bases of the junction unmatched. CDR3 protein: CAWSVQGGGTYGYTF. In DNA, the CDR3 is TGTGCCTGGAGTGTACAGGGGGGCGGCACCTATGGCTACACCTTC.

The chain recombines TRBV5-6 with TRBJ1-2; the match to TRBD1 covers 8 bases. CDR3 length: 13 residues. V was clipped by 5 bases and J by 7 bases; unmatched bases: 7. Germline-derived CDR1 and CDR2 are SGHDT and YYEEEE. CDR3 coding DNA: TGTGCCAGCAGTCAAGGACAGGGATTTGGCTACACCTTC. Translated: CASSQGQGFGYTF.

The chain uses TRBV6-1 and TRBJ2-5, with TRBD2 matching 10 bases. The CDR3 loop spans 14 amino acids. V lost 1 base and J lost 5; bases outside the gene matches: 1. CDR1 and CDR2 (germline): MNHNS, SASEGT. The CDR3 DNA sequence: TGTGCCAGCAGTGAAGGTAGCGGGAGGGAGACCCAGTACTTC. As protein: CASSEGSGRETQYF.

The gene calls are TRBV5-6 and TRBJ1-3, with D possibly being TRBD1 (5 bases). V lost 5 bases to trimming and J lost 7 bases, with 16 bases between them. CDR1 is SGHDT and CDR2 is YYEEEE in the germline V gene. The CDR3 contains 14 residues. The CDR3 DNA reads as TGTGCCAGCAGTCTACGGAGGGGACGGAACACCATATATTTT. This codes for CASSLRRGRNTIYF.

This clone was found once. V and J are TRBV7-2 and TRBJ1-2; TRBD1 agrees at 7 bases. The V segment lost 3 bases and the J segment 5 bases; nucleotides outside the gene matches: 12. CDR3 length: 16 residues. CDR1 is SGHTA and CDR2 is FQGNSA in the germline V gene. The CDR3 DNA reads TGTGCCAGCAGCTTTGAGGGGGCGCAAGGTCGTTATGGCTACACCTTC. This sequence encodes CASSFEGAQGRYGYTF.

The chain uses TRBV5-1 and TRBJ1-1, with TRBD1 matching over 7 bases. Trimming at V came to 0 bases and at J to 0 bases, leaving 2 bases not matched to a gene. The CDR3 has 15 residues. Germline loops: CDR1 SGHRS, CDR2 YFSETQ. This CDR3 is CASSLGQGLNTEAFF. The CDR3 bases are TGCGCCAGCAGCTTGGGACAGGGCTTGAACACTGAAGCTTTCTTT.

Here the CDR3 reads CASTGTGNEQYF. DNA of the CDR3: TGCGCCAGCACCGGGACAGGGAACGAGCAGTACTTC. The chain joins TRBV5-1 to TRBJ2-7; 9 bases agree with TRBD1. Germline V gives CDR1 SGHRS, CDR2 YFSETQ. CDR3 length: 12 amino acids. J was trimmed by 5 bases and V by 6 bases; bases with no gene match: 3.

The chain combines TRBV6-6 with TRBJ2-6, with D tentatively TRBD1 (5 bases). V was pared by 4 bases and J by 2 bases, with 9 bases between. The CDR3 consists of 15 residues. Germline loops: CDR1 MNHNY, CDR2 SVGAGI (reference sequence). CDR3 coding DNA: TGTGCCAGCAGTTCCCCCAGGGCTGGGGCCAACGTCCTGACTTTC. Translation gives CASSSPRAGANVLTF.

The chain employs TRBV9 and TRBJ1-3; D is perhaps TRBD1 (6 bases). This CDR3 has 17 amino acids. Between the trimmed V and J ends, which lost 0 bases and 2 bases, there was a span of 15 bases. CDR1 is SGDLS and CDR2 is YYNGEE in the germline V gene. The CDR3 DNA reads TGTGCCAGCAGCGTAGTGGCTGAGTCAGGGGCTGGAAACACCATATATTTT. Translating gives CASSVVAESGAGNTIYF.

This clone was seen once. This chain uses TRBV5-5 with TRBJ1-5; D is unclear. Germline CDR1 SGHKS, CDR2 YYEKEE (reference sequence). This CDR3 is 13 amino acids long. The germline V and J ends were trimmed by 4 bases and 0 bases, with 5 bases remaining between them. The CDR3: CASSHYSNQPQHF. The CDR3 DNA follows: TGTGCCAGCAGCCACTATAGCAATCAGCCCCAGCATTTT.

The chain couples TRBV4-1 to TRBJ1-2; perhaps TRBD1 as D (6 bases). V was shortened by 0 bases and J by 9 bases, with 23 bases between the two germline ends. This CDR3 has 17 residues. Germline V gives CDR1 MGHRA, CDR2 YSYEKL. In nucleotides, the CDR3 is TGCGCCAGCAGCCAAGATAATAATCTCCGGGACATGCCTCGCTACACCTTC. Amino acids: CASSQDNNLRDMPRYTF.

The V call is TRBV30, the J call TRBJ2-2; 8 bases fit TRBD1. Trimming took 3 bases from V and 8 from J; bases not matched to a gene: 2. The CDR3 has 12 residues. Germline V lookup: CDR1 GTSNPN, CDR2 SVGIG (reference sequence). CDR3 DNA: TGTGCCTGGAGACAGGGGGATGGGGAGCTGTTTTTT. It is translated as CAWRQGDGELFF.

V gene TRBV28 combines with J gene TRBJ1-4; D is possibly TRBD1 (5 bases). The CDR3 length is 15 residues. In germline, CDR1 is MDHEN, CDR2 SYDVKM. Trimming removed 3 bases at V and 3 bases at J, with 11 bases between. The CDR3 DNA is TGTGCCAGCAGTTTGTGGGGCGGCTCTAATGAAAAACTGTTTTTT. Protein product: CASSLWGGSNEKLFF.

This clone was seen a few times. The chain recombines TRBV7-6 with TRBJ2-2, with 7 bases that match TRBD2. V dropped 4 bases and J dropped 7; count of bases not matched to a gene: 12. Germline lookup yields CDR1 SGHVS and CDR2 FNYEAQ. The CDR3 is 16 residues long. This CDR3 reads CASSSSSGARFGELFF. The CDR3 coding sequence is TGTGCCAGCAGCTCCTCCAGCGGGGCGCGATTCGGGGAGCTGTTTTTT.

V gene TRBV15 combines with J gene TRBJ2-2; 8 positions match TRBD2. J gave up 1 base and V 6 bases, and 1 base lay outside the gene matches. CDR1 and CDR2 from the germline V gene are LNHNV and YYDKDF (reference sequence). This CDR3 has 14 amino acids. CDR3 sequence reads: CATSSGMNTGELFF. CDR3 DNA: TGTGCCACCAGTAGCGGGATGAACACCGGGGAGCTGTTTTTT.

V gene TRBV20-1 combines with J gene TRBJ1-1, with no clear D. The CDR3 runs 10 residues. Trimming stripped 4 bases from V and 7 bases from J, with 7 bases between. CDR1 and CDR2 (germline): DFQATT, SNEGSKA (reference sequence). The CDR3, as DNA: TGCAGTGCTAAAGCCGATGAAGCTTTCTTT. Amino acids: CSAKADEAFF.

V is TRBV4-2 and J is TRBJ2-3, with TRBD2 as a possible D gene (5 bases). The germline V and J ends were trimmed by 2 bases and 0 bases, with 9 bases remaining between them. The CDR3 covers 15 residues. Per germline, CDR1 LGHNA and CDR2 YNFKEQ. This CDR3 is CASSQPGTSTDTQYF. The CDR3 DNA reads TGTGCCAGCAGCCAACCGGGAACGAGCACAGATACGCAGTATTTT.

The rearrangement joins TRBV5-1 to TRBJ1-4; TRBD1 might be the D (6 bases). V was shortened by 4 bases and J by 6 bases, with 22 bases between the two germline ends. Germline CDR1 reads SGHRS; CDR2 reads YFSETQ. This CDR3 spans 17 amino acids. The DNA of the CDR3 is TGCGCCAGCAGCCCGGTGGGGGGGGCGACCGCCCATGAAAAACTGTTTTTT. Its translation: CASSPVGGATAHEKLFF.

The V gene is TRBV11-3, the J gene TRBJ2-1; no reliable D call. The CDR3 totals 13 residues. V was trimmed by 0 bases and J by 6 bases, leaving 6 bases between them. Germline V gives CDR1 SGHNT, CDR2 YENEEA. CDR3 loop: CASSLDRGNEQFF. The CDR3 nucleotides are TGTGCCAGCAGCTTAGACCGCGGCAATGAGCAGTTCTTC.

The chain combines TRBV5-6 with TRBJ2-2, with TRBD1 matching over 8 bases. The V and J ends lost 2 bases and 4 bases, in that order; junction bases with no gene match: 7. The CDR3 consists of 16 residues. CDR1 and CDR2 from the germline V gene are SGHDT and YYEEEE. The CDR3, as DNA: TGTGCCAGCAGCTTCGGGACAGGCGGGCCCACCGGGGAGCTGTTTTTT. Protein sequence: CASSFGTGGPTGELFF. The whole variable domain, remainder taken from reference TRBV5-6 and TRBJ2-2, is DAGVTQSPTHLIKTRGQQVTLRCSPKSGHDTVSWYQQALGQGPQFIFQYYEEEERQRGNFPDRFSGHQFPNYSSELNVNALLLGDSALYLCASSFGTGGPTGELFFGEGSRLTVL.

This chain connects TRBV5-5 to TRBJ1-4; possible D gene TRBD1, 5 bases. This CDR3 comprises 14 residues. Trimming shortened V by 0 bases and J by 4 bases, and 7 bases separated the two germline ends. CDR1 is SGHKS, CDR2 YYEKEE, per germline (reference sequence). CDR3 coding DNA: TGTGCCAGCAGCTTGGAGGGGATTAATGAAAAACTGTTTTTT. Encoded protein: CASSLEGINEKLFF.

The chain uses TRBV24-1 and TRBJ2-5; D is uncertain. In germline, CDR1 is KGHDR, CDR2 SFDVKD. V gave up 10 bases and J gave up 5 bases, with 16 bases separating them. This CDR3 has 13 amino acids. CDR3 in DNA: TGTGCCACGAGACACAGATCAGAGGAGACCCAGTACTTC. Translation: CATRHRSEETQYF.

This chain links TRBV2 with TRBJ2-1; D is possibly TRBD1 (6 bases). This CDR3 has 15 residues. Germline CDR1 SNHLY, CDR2 FYNNEI. Deletions cut 6 bases from V and 4 bases from J, with 16 bases between. CDR3 sequence (DNA): TGTGCCAGCAGAATGTATGAGGACAGTTACAATGAGCAGTTCTTC. It is translated as CASRMYEDSYNEQFF.

The chain has TRBV11-2 and TRBJ1-1; D not certain. The CDR3 has 16 amino acids. The germline gives CDR1 SGHAT, CDR2 FQNNGV. V was shortened by 0 bases and J by 7 bases, with 18 bases between the two germline ends. CDR3 loop: CASSLDQARSKNEAFF. For the CDR3, the DNA is TGTGCCAGCAGCTTAGATCAGGCACGTTCGAAAAATGAAGCTTTCTTT.

This sequence joins TRBV11-1 and TRBJ2-1, with 7 bases aligning to TRBD1. V dropped 5 bases and J dropped 10; count of bases not matched to a gene: 8. The CDR3 spans 13 residues. Germline CDR1 reads SGHAT; CDR2 reads FQDESV (reference sequence). The chain's CDR3 is CASSQDRRNEQFF. For the CDR3, the DNA is TGTGCCAGCAGCCAGGACAGGCGAAACGAGCAGTTCTTC.